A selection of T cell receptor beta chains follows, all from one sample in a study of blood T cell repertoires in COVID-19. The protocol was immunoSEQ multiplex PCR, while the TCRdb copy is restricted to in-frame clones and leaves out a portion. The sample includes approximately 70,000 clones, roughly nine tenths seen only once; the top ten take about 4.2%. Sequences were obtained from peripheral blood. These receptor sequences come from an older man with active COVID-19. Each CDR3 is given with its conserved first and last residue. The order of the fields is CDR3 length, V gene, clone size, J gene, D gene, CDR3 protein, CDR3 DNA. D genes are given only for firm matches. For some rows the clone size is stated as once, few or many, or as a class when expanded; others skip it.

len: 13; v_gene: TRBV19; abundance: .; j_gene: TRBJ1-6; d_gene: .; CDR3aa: CASSPRGDSPLHF; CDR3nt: TGTGCCAGTAGTCCACGGGGGGATTCACCCCTCCACTTT
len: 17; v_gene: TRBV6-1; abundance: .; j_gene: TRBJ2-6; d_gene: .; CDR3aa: CASSGGQGLSGANVLTF; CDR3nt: TGTGCCAGCAGTGGGGGGCAGGGGCTCTCTGGGGCCAACGTCCTGACTTTC
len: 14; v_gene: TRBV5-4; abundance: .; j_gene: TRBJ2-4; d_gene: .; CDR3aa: CASSLGGDKNIQYF; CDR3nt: TGTGCCAGCAGCTTGGGGGGGGACAAAAACATTCAGTACTTC
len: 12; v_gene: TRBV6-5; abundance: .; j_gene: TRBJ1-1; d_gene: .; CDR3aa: CASSPPSTEAFF; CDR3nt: TGTGCCAGCAGCCCCCCATCGACAGAAGCTTTCTTT
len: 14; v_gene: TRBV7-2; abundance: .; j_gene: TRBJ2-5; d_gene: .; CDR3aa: CASSPDWIRGTQYF; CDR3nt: TGTGCCAGCAGCCCGGACTGGATCCGAGGGACCCAGTACTTC
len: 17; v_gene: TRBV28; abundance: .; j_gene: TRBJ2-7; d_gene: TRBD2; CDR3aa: CASRPPGLAGGPTEQYF; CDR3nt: TGTGCCAGCAGACCACCCGGACTAGCGGGAGGGCCGACCGAGCAGTACTTC
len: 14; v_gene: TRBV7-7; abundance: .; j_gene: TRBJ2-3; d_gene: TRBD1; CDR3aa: CASSADRGTDTQYF; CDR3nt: TGTGCTAGCAGCGCCGACAGGGGCACAGATACGCAGTATTTT
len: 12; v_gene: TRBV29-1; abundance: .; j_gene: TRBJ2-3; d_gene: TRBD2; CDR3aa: CSVEEGTTEQYF; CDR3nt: TGCAGCGTTGAAGAAGGGACTACGGAGCAGTATTTT
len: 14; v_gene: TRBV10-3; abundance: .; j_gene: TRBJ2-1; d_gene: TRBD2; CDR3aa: CAISVGREGGEQFF; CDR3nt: TGTGCCATCAGTGTGGGGCGGGAGGGGGGTGAGCAGTTCTTC
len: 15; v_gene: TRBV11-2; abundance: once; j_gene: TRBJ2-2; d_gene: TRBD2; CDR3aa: CASSSYSGRARELFF; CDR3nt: TGTGCCAGCAGCTCGTATAGCGGGAGGGCCAGGGAGCTGTTTTTT
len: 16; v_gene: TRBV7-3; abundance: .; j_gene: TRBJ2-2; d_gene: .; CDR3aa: CASSLGRQANTGELFF; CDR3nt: TGTGCCAGCAGCTTGGGCAGGCAAGCGAACACCGGGGAGCTGTTTTTT
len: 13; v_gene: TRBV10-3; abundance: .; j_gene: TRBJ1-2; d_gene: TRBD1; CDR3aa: CAISERTGVGYTF; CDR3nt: TGTGCCATCAGTGAACGGACAGGGGTTGGCTACACCTTC
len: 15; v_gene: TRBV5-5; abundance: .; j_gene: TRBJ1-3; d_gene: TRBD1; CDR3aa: CASSGHRGSGNTIYF; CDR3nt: TGTGCCAGCAGCGGCCACAGGGGATCTGGAAACACCATATATTTT
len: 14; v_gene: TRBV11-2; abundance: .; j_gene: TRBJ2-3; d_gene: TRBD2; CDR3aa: CASSSPTSPDTQYF; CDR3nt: TGTGCCAGCAGCTCCCCGACTAGCCCAGATACGCAGTATTTT
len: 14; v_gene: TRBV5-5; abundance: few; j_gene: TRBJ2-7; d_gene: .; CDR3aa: CASSPELRGGEQYF; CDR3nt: TGTGCCAGCAGCCCCGAACTCCGGGGTGGCGAGCAGTACTTC
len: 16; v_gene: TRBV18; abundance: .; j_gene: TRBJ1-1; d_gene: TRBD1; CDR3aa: CASSSNRGTLNTEAFF; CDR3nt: TGTGCCAGCTCATCTAACAGGGGGACCTTGAACACTGAAGCTTTCTTT
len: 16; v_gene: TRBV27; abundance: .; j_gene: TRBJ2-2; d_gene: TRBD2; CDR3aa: CASSSLAGGDTGELFF; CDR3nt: TGTGCCAGCAGTTCCCTCGCGGGGGGGGACACCGGGGAGCTGTTTTTT
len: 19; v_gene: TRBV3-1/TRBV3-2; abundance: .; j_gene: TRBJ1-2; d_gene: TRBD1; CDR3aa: CASSPTVGQGAPSNYGYTF; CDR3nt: TGTGCCAGCAGCCCAACTGTCGGACAGGGGGCCCCGTCTAACTATGGCTACACCTTC
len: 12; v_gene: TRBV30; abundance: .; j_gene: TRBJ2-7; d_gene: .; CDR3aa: CAWSEGGGPEYF; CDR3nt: TGTGCCTGGAGCGAGGGGGGGGGCCCGGAGTACTTC
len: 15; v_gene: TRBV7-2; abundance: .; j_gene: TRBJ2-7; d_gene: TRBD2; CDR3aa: CASSLGGGSPYEQYF; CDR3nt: TGTGCCAGCAGCTTAGGTGGCGGGAGCCCCTACGAGCAGTACTTC
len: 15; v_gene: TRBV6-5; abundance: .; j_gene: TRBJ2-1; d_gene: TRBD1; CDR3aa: CASSPPTGGRGEQFF; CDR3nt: TGTGCCAGCAGTCCCCCGACAGGGGGCAGAGGTGAGCAGTTCTTC
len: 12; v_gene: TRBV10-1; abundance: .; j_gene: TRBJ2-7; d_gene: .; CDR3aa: CASNLGLSEQYF; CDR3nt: TGCGCCAGCAACCTCGGACTCTCCGAGCAGTACTTC
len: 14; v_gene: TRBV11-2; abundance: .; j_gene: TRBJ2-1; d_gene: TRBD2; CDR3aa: CASSPIAGYNEQFF; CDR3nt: TGTGCCAGCAGCCCCATAGCGGGATACAATGAGCAGTTCTTC
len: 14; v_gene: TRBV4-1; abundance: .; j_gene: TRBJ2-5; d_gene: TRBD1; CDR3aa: CASSQDGTEETQYF; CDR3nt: TGCGCCAGCAGCCAAGACGGGACAGAAGAGACCCAGTACTTC
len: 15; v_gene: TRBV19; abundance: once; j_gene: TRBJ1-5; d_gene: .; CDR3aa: CASTPIERGNQPQHF; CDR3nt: TGTGCCAGTACCCCGATTGAGCGAGGCAATCAGCCCCAGCATTTT
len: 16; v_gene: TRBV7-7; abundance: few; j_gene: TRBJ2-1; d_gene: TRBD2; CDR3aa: CASSLRTSGTGNEQFF; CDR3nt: TGTGCTAGCAGCCTCCGGACTAGCGGGACCGGGAATGAGCAGTTCTTC
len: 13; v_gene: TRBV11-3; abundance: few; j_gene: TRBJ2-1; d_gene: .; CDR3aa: CASSTQGYNEQFF; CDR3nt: TGTGCCAGCAGCACCCAGGGTTACAATGAGCAGTTCTTC
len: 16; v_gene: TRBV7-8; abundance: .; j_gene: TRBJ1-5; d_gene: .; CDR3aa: CASSYRRQARNQPQHF; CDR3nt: TGTGCCAGCAGCTATCGTCGACAGGCCAGAAATCAGCCCCAGCATTTT
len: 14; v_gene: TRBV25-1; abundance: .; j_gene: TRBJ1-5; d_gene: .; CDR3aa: CASSERGGNQPQHF; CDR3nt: TGTGCCAGCAGTGAACGTGGCGGGAATCAGCCCCAGCATTTT
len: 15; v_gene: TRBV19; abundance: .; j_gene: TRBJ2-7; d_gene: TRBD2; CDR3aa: CASSRLAGGPYEQYF; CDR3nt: TGTGCCAGTAGTCGGCTAGCGGGTGGCCCCTACGAGCAGTACTTC
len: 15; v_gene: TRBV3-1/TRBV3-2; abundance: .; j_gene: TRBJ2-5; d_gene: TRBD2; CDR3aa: CASSPRTSGGETQYF; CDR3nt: TGTGCCAGCAGCCCCCGGACTAGCGGAGGGGAGACCCAGTACTTC
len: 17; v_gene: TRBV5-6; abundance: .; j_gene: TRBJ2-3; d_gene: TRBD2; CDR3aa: CASSLVGSGSGTDTQYF; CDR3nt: TGTGCCAGCAGCTTGGTGGGTAGCGGGAGCGGGACAGATACGCAGTATTTT
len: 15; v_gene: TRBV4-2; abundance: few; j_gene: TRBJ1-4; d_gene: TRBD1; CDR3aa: CASSPRTGGGEKLFF; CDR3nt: TGTGCCAGCAGCCCGCGGACAGGGGGTGGGGAAAAACTGTTTTTT
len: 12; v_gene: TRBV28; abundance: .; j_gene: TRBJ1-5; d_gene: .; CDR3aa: CASRGSNQPQHF; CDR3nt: TGTGCCAGCCGGGGGAGCAATCAGCCCCAGCATTTT
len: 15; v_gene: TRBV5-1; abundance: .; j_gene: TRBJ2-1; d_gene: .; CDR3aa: CASSGEAGPYNEQFF; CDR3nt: TGCGCCAGCAGCGGGGAGGCCGGCCCCTACAATGAGCAGTTCTTC
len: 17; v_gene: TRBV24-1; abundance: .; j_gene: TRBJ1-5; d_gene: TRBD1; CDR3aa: CATSDPRQGQSNQPQHF; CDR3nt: TGTGCCACCAGTGACCCCAGACAGGGGCAGAGCAATCAGCCCCAGCATTTT
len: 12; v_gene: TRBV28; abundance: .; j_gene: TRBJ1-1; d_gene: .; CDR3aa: CASSFGGFEAFF; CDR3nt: TGTGCCAGCAGTTTCGGAGGGTTTGAAGCTTTCTTT
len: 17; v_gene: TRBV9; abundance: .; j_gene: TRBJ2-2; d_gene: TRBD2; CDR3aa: CASSVAPAGPNTGELFF; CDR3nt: TGTGCCAGCAGCGTAGCCCCAGCGGGGCCGAACACCGGGGAGCTGTTTTTT
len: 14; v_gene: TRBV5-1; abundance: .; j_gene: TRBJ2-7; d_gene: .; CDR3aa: CASSPGGPNYEQYF; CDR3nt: TGCGCCAGCAGCCCCGGTGGTCCTAATTACGAGCAGTACTTC
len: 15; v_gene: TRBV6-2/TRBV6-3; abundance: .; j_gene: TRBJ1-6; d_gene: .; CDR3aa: CASSTSGVYNSPLHF; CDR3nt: TGTGCCAGCAGCACCTCGGGGGTCTATAATTCACCCCTCCACTTT
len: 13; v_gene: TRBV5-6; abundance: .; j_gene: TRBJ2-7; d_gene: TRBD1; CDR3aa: CASSLATTGTGYF; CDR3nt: TGTGCCAGCAGCTTGGCAACGACCGGGACAGGGTACTTC
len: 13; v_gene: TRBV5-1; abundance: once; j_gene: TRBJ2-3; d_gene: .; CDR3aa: CASMGSLRDTQYF; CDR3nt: TGCGCCAGCATGGGCAGCCTCCGGGATACGCAGTATTTT
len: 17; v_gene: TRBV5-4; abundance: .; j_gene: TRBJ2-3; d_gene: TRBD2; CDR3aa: CASSPPRGGGPGDTQYF; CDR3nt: TGTGCCAGCAGCCCCCCGCGGGGGGGAGGGCCGGGAGATACGCAGTATTTT
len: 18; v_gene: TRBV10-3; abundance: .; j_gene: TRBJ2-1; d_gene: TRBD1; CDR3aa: CAISKGRGGQAGVNEQFF; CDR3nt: TGTGCCATCAGCAAAGGACGAGGGGGACAGGCGGGTGTCAATGAGCAGTTCTTC
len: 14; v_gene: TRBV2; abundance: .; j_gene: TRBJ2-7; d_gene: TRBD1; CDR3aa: CASSGTGALSEQYF; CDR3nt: TGTGCCAGCAGCGGGACAGGGGCGTTGAGCGAGCAGTACTTC
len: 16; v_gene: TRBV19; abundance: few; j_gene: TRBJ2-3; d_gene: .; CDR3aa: CASSIRTGGDRDTQYF; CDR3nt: TGTGCCAGTAGTATCAGGACAGGAGGGGACCGAGATACGCAGTATTTT
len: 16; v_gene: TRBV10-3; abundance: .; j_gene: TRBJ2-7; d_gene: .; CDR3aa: CAISESMWQGNHEQYF; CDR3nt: TGTGCCATCAGTGAGTCGATGTGGCAGGGGAACCACGAGCAGTACTTC
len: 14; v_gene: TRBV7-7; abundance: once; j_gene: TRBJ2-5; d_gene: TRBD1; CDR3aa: CASSPGQNQETQYF; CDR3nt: TGTGCTAGCAGCCCGGGACAGAACCAAGAGACCCAGTACTTC
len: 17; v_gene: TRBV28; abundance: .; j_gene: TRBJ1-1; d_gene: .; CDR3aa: CASSEPGGFRANTEAFF; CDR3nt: TGTGCCAGCAGTGAACCCGGGGGGTTTAGGGCGAACACTGAAGCTTTCTTT
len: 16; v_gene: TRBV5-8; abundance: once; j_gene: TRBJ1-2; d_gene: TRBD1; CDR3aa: CASSLGDSGSWDRGTF; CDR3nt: TGTGCCAGCAGCTTGGGGGACAGCGGGAGCTGGGATCGGGGAACCTTC
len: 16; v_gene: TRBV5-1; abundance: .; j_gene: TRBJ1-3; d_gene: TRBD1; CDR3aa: CASSFGTGLSGNTIYF; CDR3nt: TGCGCCAGCAGCTTCGGGACAGGGTTGTCTGGAAACACCATATATTTT
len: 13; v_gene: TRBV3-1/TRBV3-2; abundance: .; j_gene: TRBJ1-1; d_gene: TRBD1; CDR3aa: CASSQGQGSSAFF; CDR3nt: TGTGCCAGCAGCCAGGGACAGGGTTCGTCAGCTTTCTTT
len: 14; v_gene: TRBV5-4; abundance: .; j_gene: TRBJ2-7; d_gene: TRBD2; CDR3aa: CASSLGTSVHEQYF; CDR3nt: TGTGCCAGCAGCTTGGGGACTAGCGTCCACGAGCAGTACTTC
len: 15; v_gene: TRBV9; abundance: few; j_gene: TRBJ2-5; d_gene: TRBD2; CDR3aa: CASSPLGTTQETQYF; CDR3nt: TGTGCCAGCAGCCCCCTCGGGACTACCCAAGAGACCCAGTACTTC
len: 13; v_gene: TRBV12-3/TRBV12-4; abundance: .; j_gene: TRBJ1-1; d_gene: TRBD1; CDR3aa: CASILDRGTEAFF; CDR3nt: TGTGCCAGCATCCTCGACAGGGGCACTGAAGCTTTCTTT
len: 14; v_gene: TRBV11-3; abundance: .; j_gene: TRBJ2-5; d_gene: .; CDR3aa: CASSLDLPQETQYF; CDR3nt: TGTGCCAGCAGCTTAGACCTCCCCCAAGAGACCCAGTACTTC
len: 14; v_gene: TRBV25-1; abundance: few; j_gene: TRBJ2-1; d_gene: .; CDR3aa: CASSPPPGYNEQFF; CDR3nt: TGTGCCAGCAGTCCCCCCCCGGGGTACAATGAGCAGTTCTTC
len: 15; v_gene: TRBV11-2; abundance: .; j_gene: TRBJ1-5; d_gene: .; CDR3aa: CASSSHPDSNQPQHF; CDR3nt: TGTGCCAGCAGCTCCCATCCAGATAGCAATCAGCCCCAGCATTTT